Each of the 14 T cell receptor beta chains below was sequenced from the same sample in a study of radiation and T cells in renal cell carcinoma. Clones were sequenced by immunoSEQ multiplex PCR, and TCRdb holds only the in-frame ones, with some missing. The sample carries 50,000 to 75,000 clones, about three quarters recorded once. Time point given: baseline pretreatment blood. Described treatment: 15 Gy SBRT to primary tumor, nephrectomy 4 weeks later. This material consisted of blood, taken from a patient whose treatment included radiotherapy and nephrectomy. The receptors shown here come from a man aged 60 to 75 with renal cell carcinoma.

The chain employs TRBV7-2 and TRBJ1-5; TRBD1 aligns across 7 bases. Germline loops: CDR1 SGHTA, CDR2 FQGNSA. The CDR3 runs to 14 residues. The ends lost 5 bases at V and 5 bases at J; junction bases unmatched: 6. The CDR3 reads CASSPRGTDQPQHF. The CDR3 DNA is TGTGCCAGCAGCCCTAGAGGGACAGATCAGCCCCAGCATTTT.

This chain uses TRBV7-6 with TRBJ2-2; maybe TRBD1 (6 bases). The CDR3 is 16 amino acids. The V end lost 6 bases, the J end lost 0 bases, and 14 bases lay between the germline ends. CDR1 is SGHVS and CDR2 is FNYEAQ in the germline V gene. The CDR3 DNA sequence: TGTGCCAGCAGTCAAGCGGCAGGGGCGAACACCGGGGAGCTGTTTTTT. Encoded protein: CASSQAAGANTGELFF.

The rearrangement links TRBV9 to TRBJ1-1; 9 nucleotides agree with TRBD1. The V segment lost 2 bases and the J segment 4 bases; nucleotides outside the gene matches: 15. Germline CDR1 reads SGDLS; CDR2 reads YYNGEE. CDR3 size: 18 residues. CDR3 coding DNA: TGTGCCAGCAGCGTTGGACCTGGGACAGGGTATTCGGGCACTGAAGCTTTCTTT. Translated, it gives CASSVGPGTGYSGTEAFF.

The CDR3 is CASSLARVTEAFF. The CDR3 DNA reads TGTGCCAGCAGCTTAGCCAGGGTCACTGAAGCTTTCTTT. V and J are TRBV13 and TRBJ1-1; maybe TRBD1 (5 bases). CDR1 and CDR2 (germline): PRHDT, FYEKMQ (reference sequence). The CDR3 has 13 residues. With 1 base removed from V and 4 bases from J, the gap between germline ends came to 7 bases.

This clone has more than one count but fewer than ten. V and J are TRBV10-1 and TRBJ2-2; D is ambiguous. The CDR3 extends over 14 amino acids. Trimming pared 2 bases from V and 2 bases from J, leaving 6 bases between. Germline values: CDR1 WNHNN, CDR2 SYGVQD (reference sequence). For the CDR3, the DNA is TGCGCCAGCAGTGAGGGGGTAAACACCGGGGAGCTGTTTTTT. As protein: CASSEGVNTGELFF.

The rearrangement links TRBV6-1 to TRBJ2-2; unclear D gene. Trimming pared 5 bases from V and 10 bases from J, leaving 17 bases between. Germline CDR1 is MNHNS and CDR2 is SASEGT. The CDR3 covers 14 residues. The CDR3 nucleotides read TGTGCCAGCAGTCCCCACAATCGAAAGGAGGAGCTGTTTTTT. This encodes CASSPHNRKEELFF.

The chain has TRBV2 and TRBJ2-1; TRBD2 matches 8 bases. V was pared by 8 bases and J by 5 bases, with 8 bases of the junction left unmatched. The CDR3 is 14 residues long. Germline CDR1 and CDR2: SNHLY and FYNNEI. The CDR3 reads CASGTSNSHNEQFF. The CDR3 region has the DNA TGTGCCAGCGGGACTAGTAACAGTCACAATGAGCAGTTCTTC.

The chain has TRBV29-1 and TRBJ1-2, with 9 bases matching TRBD1. Per the germline V gene, CDR1 is SQVTM and CDR2 is ANQGSEA. CDR3 length: 14 residues. Losses at the gene ends were 0 bases for V and 7 bases for J; bases not matched to a gene: 6. The CDR3 region has the DNA TGCAGCGTTGAAGATCCCGGACAGGGGTCTGGCTACACCTTC. As protein: CSVEDPGQGSGYTF.

J is TRBJ2-2 and V is TRBV14, with D unclear. The CDR3 totals 21 residues. Germline values: CDR1 SGHDN, CDR2 FVKESK. Trimming left V 0 bases short and J 1 base short, with 24 bases between. This CDR3 is CASSQDVDGRDSFRNTGELFF. CDR3 in DNA: TGTGCCAGCAGCCAAGATGTGGATGGTAGGGATAGTTTTAGGAACACCGGGGAGCTGTTTTTT.

V and J are TRBV7-2 and TRBJ2-7, with no clear D. CDR3 length: 12 amino acids. Per the germline V gene, CDR1 is SGHTA and CDR2 is FQGNSA. Between the trimmed V and J ends, which lost 5 bases and 5 bases, there was a span of 10 bases. CDR3 sequence reads: CASSLDINEQYF. The CDR3 nucleotides are TGTGCCAGCAGCCTAGATATAAACGAGCAGTACTTC.

The rearrangement joins TRBV19 to TRBJ2-2; TRBD2 matches 10 bases. Per the germline V gene, CDR1 is LNHDA and CDR2 is SQIVND (reference sequence). The CDR3 has 14 residues. J was trimmed by 1 base and V by 8 bases; bases with no gene match: 1. The CDR3 sequence is CASRTSGNTGELFF. CDR3 DNA sequence: TGTGCCAGTCGGACTAGCGGGAACACCGGGGAGCTGTTTTTT. Drawing the rest from reference TRBV19 and TRBJ2-2, the complete variable domain is DGGITQSPKYLFRKEGQNVTLSCEQNLNHDAMYWYRQDPGQGLRLIYYSQIVNDFQKGDIAEGYSVSREKKESFPLTVTSAQKNPTAFYLCASRTSGNTGELFFGEGSRLTVL.

This chain uses TRBV28 with TRBJ2-3, with 9 positions matching TRBD2. CDR1 MDHEN and CDR2 SYDVKM come from the germline V gene. CDR3 size: 15 residues. Losses at the gene ends were 4 bases for V and 10 bases for J; bases not matched to a gene: 12. The CDR3 reads CASSSPTSGRQAQYF. CDR3 coding DNA: TGTGCCAGCAGTTCTCCAACGAGCGGGAGGCAAGCGCAGTATTTT.

The chain uses TRBV5-6 and TRBJ1-2; the D gene is possibly TRBD1 (5 bases). Germline V gene lookup returns CDR1 SGHDT and CDR2 YYEEEE. The CDR3 runs 13 residues. Trimming cost V 0 bases and J 2 bases, with 5 bases left between them. The CDR3 region is CASSLGTNYGYTF. CDR3 DNA: TGTGCCAGCAGCTTGGGGACAAACTATGGCTACACCTTC.

The V and J genes are TRBV12-5 and TRBJ2-6; D is unresolved. The CDR3 is 16 amino acids. Germline loops: CDR1 LGHNT, CDR2 FRNRAP. V shed 2 bases and J shed 0 bases, with 8 bases lying between them. CDR3: CASGLSATSGANVLTF. In DNA form, the CDR3 reads TGTGCTAGTGGTTTGTCTGCCACCTCTGGGGCCAACGTCCTGACTTTC. The variable domain in full, with the rest retrieved from reference TRBV12-5 and TRBJ2-6, is DARVTQTPRHKVTEMGQEVTMRCQPILGHNTVFWYRQTMMQGLELLAYFRNRAPLDDSGMPKDRFSAEMPDATLATLKIQPSEPRDSAVYFCASGLSATSGANVLTFGAGSRLTVL.